This T cell receptor beta chain was documented in a study of T cell responses to AZD1222 COVID-19 vaccine. Repertoires were generated with immunoSEQ multiplex PCR, while TCRdb's copy carries only in-frame clones and drops some. The data show over 50,000 clones, about 90% seen once. Notes on this clone: Its specificity is not known.

CDR1 is MNHEY and CDR2 is SVGAGI in the germline V gene. The CDR3 consists of 12 residues. The V end was cut by 5 bases, the J end by 4 bases, with 8 bases between. Findings and caveats of the study: Spike-specific TCRs gained breadth and depth after people received two AZD1222 doses. Just a handful of people given AZD1222 tested seropositive at baseline. The study found vaccine-associated CD4 TCRs spanning spike, dominant at 160-218 and 743-854. The reported proportion of spike-specific TCRs targeting unmutated variant regions was nearly half.

Material: peripheral blood, obtained 28 days after the second AZD1222 dose. This TCR came from an adult who received the AZD1222 COVID-19 vaccine. This rearrangement joins TRBV6-5 to TRBJ2-5; D gene uncertain. CDR3 sequence (DNA): TGTGCCAGCAGTCCGACAAGAGAGACCCAGTACTTC. As protein: CASSPTRETQYF.